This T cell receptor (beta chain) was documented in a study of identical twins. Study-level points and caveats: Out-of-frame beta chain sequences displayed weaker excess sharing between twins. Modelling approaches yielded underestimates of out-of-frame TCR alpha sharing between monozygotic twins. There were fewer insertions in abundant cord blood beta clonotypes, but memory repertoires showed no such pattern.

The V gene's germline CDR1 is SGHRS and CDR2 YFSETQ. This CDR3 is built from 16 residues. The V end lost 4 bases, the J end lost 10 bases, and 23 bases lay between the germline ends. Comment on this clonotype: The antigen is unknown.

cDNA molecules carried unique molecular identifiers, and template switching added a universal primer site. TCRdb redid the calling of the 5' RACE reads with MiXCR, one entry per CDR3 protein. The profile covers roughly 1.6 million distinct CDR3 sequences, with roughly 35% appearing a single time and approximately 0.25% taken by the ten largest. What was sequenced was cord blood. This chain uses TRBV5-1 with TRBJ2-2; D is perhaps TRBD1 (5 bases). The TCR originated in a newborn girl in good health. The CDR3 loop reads CASSTGRVTTTAELFF. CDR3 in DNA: TGCGCCAGCAGCACCGGCAGGGTCACAACAACGGCGGAGCTGTTTTTT.